These 14 T cell receptor beta chains originate from one sample sequenced in a study of blood T cell repertoires in COVID-19. The repertoire was sequenced with immunoSEQ multiplex PCR; TCRdb's copy has only in-frame clones and lacks some. The sample has roughly 200,000 clones; 75% to 90% are singletons. Sample: peripheral blood. The receptors derive from a woman in her thirties or forties with COVID-19, enrolled during active disease.

The V call is TRBV6-1, the J call TRBJ2-2; 13 positions match TRBD2. The CDR3 is 16 amino acids. The V gene end was trimmed by 4 bases and the J gene end by 4 bases; junction bases not matched to a gene: 3. Per the germline V gene, CDR1 is MNHNS and CDR2 is SASEGT. CDR3 in DNA: TGTGCCAGCAGTGGACTAGCGGGGGGCTTCACCGGGGAGCTGTTTTTT. It codes for CASSGLAGGFTGELFF.

This sequence joins TRBV4-1 and TRBJ1-2, with TRBD1 matching over 11 bases. CDR1 is MGHRA and CDR2 is YSYEKL in the germline V gene. The CDR3 runs 19 residues. V shed 0 bases, J shed 3 bases, and the junction held 12 bases outside the gene matches. CDR3 protein: CASSQDWRTGGSEYYGYTF. DNA of the CDR3: TGCGCCAGCAGCCAAGATTGGCGGACAGGGGGCTCAGAGTACTATGGCTACACCTTC.

The chain carries TRBV5-1 and TRBJ2-7, with 10 bases lining up with TRBD1. With 3 bases clipped from V and 5 bases from J, the junction kept 2 bases outside the gene matches. The CDR3 runs to 13 residues. CDR1 and CDR2 (germline): SGHRS, YFSETQ. CDR3 in amino acids: CASSSDRGNEQYF. CDR3 nucleotide sequence: TGCGCCAGCAGCTCGGACAGGGGGAACGAGCAGTACTTC.

This clone was seen a single time. V gene TRBV5-1 combines with J gene TRBJ1-3; 11 bases fit TRBD1. Trimming at V came to 0 bases and at J to 0 bases, leaving 2 bases not matched to a gene. The CDR3 has 17 residues. Germline CDR1 and CDR2: SGHRS and YFSETQ. The CDR3 spells CASSLEGTGGSGNTIYF. The CDR3 coding sequence is TGCGCCAGCAGCTTGGAGGGGACAGGGGGCTCTGGAAACACCATATATTTT.

This clone rates as hyperexpanded. The V gene is TRBV6-5, the J gene TRBJ1-1, with D perhaps matching TRBD1 (6 bases). Germline CDR1 MNHEY, CDR2 SVGAGI. This CDR3 region has 13 residues. The germline V and J ends were trimmed by 7 bases and 4 bases, with 13 bases remaining between them. The CDR3 nucleotides are TGTGCCAGCAACATACAGGGATCCACTGAAGCTTTCTTT. The encoded protein is CASNIQGSTEAFF.

The chain links TRBV10-1 to TRBJ2-3, with D possibly TRBD1 on 6 matching bases. Trimming took 0 bases from V and 2 from J, leaving 9 bases between them. Germline lookup yields CDR1 WNHNN and CDR2 SYGVQD (reference sequence). The CDR3 extends over 15 amino acids. CDR3 region: CASSESWTATDTQYF. CDR3 bases: TGCGCCAGCAGTGAGTCTTGGACAGCCACAGATACGCAGTATTTT.

J is TRBJ2-7 and V is TRBV6-2 or TRBV6-3, with 7 bases identical to TRBD2. This CDR3 contains 13 residues. CDR1 and CDR2 from the germline V gene are MNHEY and SVGEGT. After removal of 6 bases from V and 3 bases from J, the junction contained 5 bases not matched to a gene. The CDR3 DNA reads as TGTGCCAGCAGCTTCTGGGGGGGCTACGAGCAGTACTTC. Its translation is CASSFWGGYEQYF.

This chain connects TRBV6-5 to TRBJ1-2; D is unclear. The CDR3 is made up of 11 amino acids. The germline V gene has CDR1 MNHEY and CDR2 SVGAGI. The ends were cut back, 7 bases at V and 8 bases at J, with 11 bases in the middle. The DNA for the CDR3 is TGTGCCAGCAACCGACAACGAGGCTACACCTTC. The encoded protein is CASNRQRGYTF.

The DNA for the CDR3 is TGTGCCAGCAGTGACGAAGCGGCTAGCACAGATACGCAGTATTTT. Residues: CASSDEAASTDTQYF. The J gene is TRBJ2-3, the V gene TRBV6-4, with TRBD2 as a possible D gene (5 bases). This CDR3 region has 15 residues. Trimming pared 2 bases from V and 0 bases from J, leaving 9 bases between. Germline assignment: CDR1 MRHNA and CDR2 SNTAGT.

The chain couples TRBV7-3 to TRBJ2-1; TRBD2 matches 12 bases. Germline lookup yields CDR1 SGHTA and CDR2 FQGTGA. V shed 5 bases, J shed 4 bases, and the junction held 6 bases outside the gene matches. The CDR3 spans 16 residues. The CDR3 DNA follows: TGTGCCAGCAGCCCGCCGGGACTAGCGGGTTACAATGAGCAGTTCTTC. Translation gives CASSPPGLAGYNEQFF.

The table lists this clone with a count of one. The chain joins TRBV27 to TRBJ1-1; TRBD1 is a possible D gene (5 bases). Per germline, CDR1 MNHEY and CDR2 SMNVEV (reference sequence). Trimming took off 8 bases at V and 0 bases at J, with 13 bases between the two ends. The CDR3 has 14 amino acids. The CDR3 loop reads CASAKGAMNTEAFF. CDR3 sequence (DNA): TGTGCCAGCGCGAAAGGGGCAATGAACACTGAAGCTTTCTTT.

V is TRBV6-1 and J is TRBJ1-6; perhaps TRBD1 as D (6 bases). The CDR3 consists of 15 residues. V was cut by 2 bases and J by 8 bases, with 13 bases left in between. Looked up from germline, CDR1 is MNHNS and CDR2 is SASEGT. The CDR3 DNA reads as TGTGCCAGCAGTGAACAGGGGAAGTTTGATTCACCCCTCCACTTT. Its protein product is CASSEQGKFDSPLHF.

The gene calls are TRBV9 and TRBJ1-3; TRBD1 is a possible D gene (5 bases). Trimming pared 3 bases from V and 7 bases from J, leaving 17 bases between. The CDR3 spans 15 residues. The germline gives CDR1 SGDLS, CDR2 YYNGEE. CDR3 amino acids: CASSGGTSDGNTIYF. DNA for the CDR3: TGTGCCAGCAGCGGCGGGACCTCGGACGGCAACACCATATATTTT.

The chain is built from TRBV13 and TRBJ2-2, with TRBD2 matching over 9 bases. Germline CDR1 PRHDT, CDR2 FYEKMQ (reference sequence). Trimming took 7 bases from V and 0 from J; bases not matched to a gene: 3. This CDR3 is 15 amino acids long. The CDR3 DNA follows: TGTGCCAGCATGCGGGAGGGCGCGAACACCGGGGAGCTGTTTTTT. It translates to CASMREGANTGELFF.